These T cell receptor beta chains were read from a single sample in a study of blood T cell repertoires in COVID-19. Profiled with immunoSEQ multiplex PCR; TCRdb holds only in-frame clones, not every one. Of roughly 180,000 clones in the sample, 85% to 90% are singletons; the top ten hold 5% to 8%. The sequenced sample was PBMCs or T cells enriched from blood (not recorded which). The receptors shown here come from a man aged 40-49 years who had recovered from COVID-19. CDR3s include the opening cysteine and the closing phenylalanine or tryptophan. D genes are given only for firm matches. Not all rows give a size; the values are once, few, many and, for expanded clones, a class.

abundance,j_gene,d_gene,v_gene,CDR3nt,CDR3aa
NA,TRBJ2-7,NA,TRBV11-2,TGTGCCAGCAGCTTAGGGGGACTGCCGATTTACGAGCAGTACTTC,CASSLGGLPIYEQYF
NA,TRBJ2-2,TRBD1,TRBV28,TGTGCCAGCAGGGCGGACAGGGAAATCGGGGAGCTGTTTTTT,CASRADREIGELFF
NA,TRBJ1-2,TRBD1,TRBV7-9,TGTGCCAGCAGTCTACAGGGGGTCGAGGGCTACACCTTC,CASSLQGVEGYTF
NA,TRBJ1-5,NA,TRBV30,TGTGCCTGGAGGAGGGGAGGGGGGAGCAATCAGCCCCAGCATTTT,CAWRRGGGSNQPQHF
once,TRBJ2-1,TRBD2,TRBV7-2,TGTGCCAGCAGCTTAGCTAGCGGGAGCCCAGATGAGCAGTTCTTC,CASSLASGSPDEQFF
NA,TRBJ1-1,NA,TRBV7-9,TGTGCCAGCAGCCTGGCGAGGGTGTCTGAAGCTTTCTTT,CASSLARVSEAFF
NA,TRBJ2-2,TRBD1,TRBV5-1,TGCGCCAGCACCCAGGGACAGGCCCCCACTGGGGAGCTGTTTTTT,CASTQGQAPTGELFF
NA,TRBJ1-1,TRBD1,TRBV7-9,TGTGCCAGCAGCCCCCGGACAGGACCTAACACTGAAGCTTTCTTT,CASSPRTGPNTEAFF
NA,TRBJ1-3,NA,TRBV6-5,TGTGCCAGCAGAGATGGAGGCATCTCTGGAAACACCATATATTTT,CASRDGGISGNTIYF
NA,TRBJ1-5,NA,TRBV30,TGTGCCTGGAGTCCACAGGGAAATCAGCCCCAGCATTTT,CAWSPQGNQPQHF
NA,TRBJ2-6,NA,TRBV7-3,TGTGCCAGCAGCTTAATTCGTACGACGGGGGGCCCGATCTCTGGGGCCAACGTCCTGACTTTC,CASSLIRTTGGPISGANVLTF
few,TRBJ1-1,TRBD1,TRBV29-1,TGCAGCGTTGGCCAGGGGGTATATGAAGCTTTCTTT,CSVGQGVYEAFF
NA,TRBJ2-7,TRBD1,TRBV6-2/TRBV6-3,TGTGCCAGCAGTTCCCCGGGCAGGGGGTTCTACGAGCAGTACTTC,CASSSPGRGFYEQYF
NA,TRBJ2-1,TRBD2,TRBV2,TGTGCCAGCCGTTTCCTAGCGGGAGGAAGTAATGAGCAGTTCTTC,CASRFLAGGSNEQFF
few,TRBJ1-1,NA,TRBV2,TGTGCCACCAGACTGAGCAACACTGAAGCTTTCTTT,CATRLSNTEAFF
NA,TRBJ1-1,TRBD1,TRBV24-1,TGTGCCACGAGCCCGGGACAGGTTGGTGAAGCTTTCTTT,CATSPGQVGEAFF
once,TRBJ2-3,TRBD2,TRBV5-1,TGCGCCAGCAGCACCGACCTAGCGGCTAGCACAGATACGCAGTATTTT,CASSTDLAASTDTQYF
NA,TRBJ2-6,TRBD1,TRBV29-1,TGCAGCGCCAGGGACAGGGCCTCTGGGGCCAACGTCCTGACTTTC,CSARDRASGANVLTF
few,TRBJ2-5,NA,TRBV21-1,TGTGCCAGCATCGCCAGGAGGGCAGGTCAAGAGACCCAGTACTTC,CASIARRAGQETQYF
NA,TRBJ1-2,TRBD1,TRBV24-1,TGTGCCACCAGTGAAGTGGGACAGGACTATGGCTACACCTTC,CATSEVGQDYGYTF
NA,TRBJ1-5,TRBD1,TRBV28,TGTGCCAGCAGTTCCCCGGGACAGGGGGCCGGTCAGCCCCAGCATTTT,CASSSPGQGAGQPQHF
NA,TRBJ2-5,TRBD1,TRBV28,TGTGCCAGCGAGGGACAGGGGGCCTCAGAGACCCAGTACTTC,CASEGQGASETQYF
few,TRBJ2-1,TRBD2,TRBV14,TGTGCCAGCAGCCAAGTTCCGTCCGGGACTAGCGGGAGGCATGAGCAGTTCTTC,CASSQVPSGTSGRHEQFF
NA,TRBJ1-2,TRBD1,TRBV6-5,TGTGCCAGCAGTTACATCAGGGGGGAGAATGGCTACACCTTC,CASSYIRGENGYTF
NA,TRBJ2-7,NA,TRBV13,TGTGCCAGCAGTGCCAGGTCCGGATACCCCTACGAGCAGTACTTC,CASSARSGYPYEQYF
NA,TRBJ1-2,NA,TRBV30,TGTGCCTGGATGCAGGTTCCAGATTCAGGCTACACCTTC,CAWMQVPDSGYTF
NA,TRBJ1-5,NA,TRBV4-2,TGTGCCAGCAGCCCGGGTGTCGGGGGGGATCAGCCCCAGCATTTT,CASSPGVGGDQPQHF
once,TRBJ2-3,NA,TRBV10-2,TGCGCCAGCAGGGGCCCGCCAGATACGCAGTATTTT,CASRGPPDTQYF
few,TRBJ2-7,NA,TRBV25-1,TGTGCCAGCAGCCGGGACTCTTACGAGCAGTACTTC,CASSRDSYEQYF
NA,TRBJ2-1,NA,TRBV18,TGTGCCAGCTCGCGGGGGCGGTACAATGAGCAGTTCTTC,CASSRGRYNEQFF
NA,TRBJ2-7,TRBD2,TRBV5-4,TGTGCCAGCAGCTTGAATAGCGGGCAAAACTACGAGCAGTACTTC,CASSLNSGQNYEQYF
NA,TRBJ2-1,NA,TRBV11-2,TGTGCCAGCAGCTCTTGGACAGAGATTATACGCAATGAGCAGTTCTTC,CASSSWTEIIRNEQFF
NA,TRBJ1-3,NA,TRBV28,TGTGCCAGCAGTGCTACAGGAGATACTGGAAACACCATATATTTT,CASSATGDTGNTIYF
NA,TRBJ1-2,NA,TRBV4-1,TGCGCCAGCAGCCAAGAAGGGGCCAGGGTACCTTATGGCTACACCTTC,CASSQEGARVPYGYTF
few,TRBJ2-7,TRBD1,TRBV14,TGTGCCAGCAGCCATAGGGACAGGTCCTCGTACGAGCAGTACTTC,CASSHRDRSSYEQYF
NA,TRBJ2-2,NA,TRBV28,TGTGCCAGCAGTCCGGGACACGCGAACACCGGGGAGCTGTTTTTT,CASSPGHANTGELFF
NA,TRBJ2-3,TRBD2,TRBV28,TGTGCCGCAGAGCCCGGGACTACCCTCACAGATACGCAGTATTTT,CAAEPGTTLTDTQYF
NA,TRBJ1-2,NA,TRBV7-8,TGTGCCAGCAGCCCTGGGGGGATAGGTGGCTACACCTTC,CASSPGGIGGYTF
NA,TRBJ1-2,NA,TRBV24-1,TGTGCCACCAGTTCGAGGGCTGGCTACACCTTC,CATSSRAGYTF
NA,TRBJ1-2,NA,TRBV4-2,TGTGCCAGCAGCCAAGATTACGGGAGGACACGGGCTAACTATGGCTACACCTTC,CASSQDYGRTRANYGYTF
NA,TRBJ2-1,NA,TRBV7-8,TGTGCCAGCAGCGTTTCCAGGGATTACAATGAGCAGTTCTTC,CASSVSRDYNEQFF
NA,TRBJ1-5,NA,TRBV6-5,TGTGCCAGCAGGGTTACGGTCGATCAGCCCCAGCATTTT,CASRVTVDQPQHF
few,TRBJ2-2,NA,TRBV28,TGTGCCAGCAATCTGGCTGCCACCGGGGAGCTGTTTTTT,CASNLAATGELFF
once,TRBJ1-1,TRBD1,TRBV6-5,TGTGCCAGCAGCGCACCGGGACAGGGGAACACTGAAGCTTTCTTT,CASSAPGQGNTEAFF
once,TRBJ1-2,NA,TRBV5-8,TGTGCCAGCAGCCTCACAGCGGTGGGAAGAGCTAACTATGGCTACACCTTC,CASSLTAVGRANYGYTF
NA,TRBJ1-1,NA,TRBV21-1,TGTGCCAGCAGCAAAGGCGCCGTAGAAGCTTTCTTT,CASSKGAVEAFF
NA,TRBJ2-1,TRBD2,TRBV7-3,TGTGCCAGCAGCCCGGTAGTGGGACTAGCGTCGGGGAAGGAGCAGTTCTTC,CASSPVVGLASGKEQFF
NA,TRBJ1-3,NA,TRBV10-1,TGCGCCAGCAGTGAGACAGGGCGGGCTGGAAACACCATATATTTT,CASSETGRAGNTIYF